This T cell receptor beta chain was recovered during a study of a mutant IDH1 vaccine in newly diagnosed glioma. Background on the study: Of treated patients, around 60% were men and approximately 40% women, averaging 40.4 years.

Libraries were prepared by immunoSEQ multiplex PCR; TCRdb keeps only in-frame clonotypes and omits some of them. The top ten hold around 4.4% of the sample, which has approximately 60,000 clones, about 87% seen once. Concerning this clone: Its cognate antigen is unknown.

Noted time point: week 5, during vaccination. A 20-mer mutant IDH1 peptide at 300 ug was injected subcutaneously with topical imiquimod. V lost 5 bases, J lost 5 bases, and 6 bases stayed unmatched. This CDR3 is built from 14 residues. Germline values: CDR1 KGHSH, CDR2 LQKENI. This receptor was identified in a woman in her thirties or forties with glioma. J is TRBJ1-5 and V is TRBV18, with 7 bases fitting TRBD1. The specimen was PBMCs, collected from a glioma patient whose treatment included an IDH1 peptide vaccine. The chain's CDR3 is CASSEQGQHQPQHF. DNA for the CDR3: TGTGCCAGCTCAGAACAGGGGCAGCATCAGCCCCAGCATTTT. Based on the CDR3 plus reference TRBV18 and TRBJ1-5, the full variable domain is NAGVMQNPRHLVRRRGQEARLRCSPMKGHSHVYWYRQLPEEGLKFMVYLQKENIIDESGMPKERFSAEFPKEGPSILRIQQVVRGDSAAYFCASSEQGQHQPQHFGDGTRLSIL.